This T cell receptor (beta chain) was observed in a study of naive CD8 T cells in extremely preterm neonates. Overall study findings and caveats: Compared with older groups, preterm CDR3s were shorter, with fewer N additions and less trimming.

Using immunoSEQ multiplex PCR, the repertoire was profiled, and TCRdb retains in-frame clones only, with some absent. The sample records around 6,600 clones, 95% to 98% being singletons. Trimming stripped 5 bases from V and 8 bases from J, with 10 bases between. From germline, CDR1 is SGHAT and CDR2 FQDESV (reference sequence). The CDR3 consists of 12 residues. Healthy children aged about 16-60 months having elective surgery, and healthy nonsmoking adults, gave blood. This clone appeared once. Its antigen remains unidentified. This TCR came from a human donor in good health. V gene TRBV11-1 combines with J gene TRBJ2-1; TRBD2 might be the D (6 bases). The sample taken for sequencing was naive CD8+ T cells from blood. CDR3 amino acids: CASSGRPYEQFF. The CDR3 nucleotides are TGTGCCAGCAGCGGGAGGCCGTATGAGCAGTTCTTC.